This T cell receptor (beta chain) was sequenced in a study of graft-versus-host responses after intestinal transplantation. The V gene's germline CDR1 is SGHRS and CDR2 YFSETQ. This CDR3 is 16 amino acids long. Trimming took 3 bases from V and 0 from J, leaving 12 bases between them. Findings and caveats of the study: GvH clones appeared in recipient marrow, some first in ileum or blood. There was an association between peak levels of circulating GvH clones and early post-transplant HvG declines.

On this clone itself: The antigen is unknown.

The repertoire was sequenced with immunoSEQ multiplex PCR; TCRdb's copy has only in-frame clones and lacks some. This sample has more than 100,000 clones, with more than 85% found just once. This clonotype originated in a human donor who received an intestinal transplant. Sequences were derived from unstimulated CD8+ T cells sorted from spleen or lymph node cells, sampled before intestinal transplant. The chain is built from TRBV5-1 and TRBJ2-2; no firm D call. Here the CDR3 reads CASSWAPETNTGELFF. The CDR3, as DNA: TGCGCCAGCAGCTGGGCGCCCGAGACGAACACCGGGGAGCTGTTTTTT.